The entry below describes one TCR beta chain. This clonotype was detected many times. What antigen it recognizes has not been identified. No base quality values were provided; no much bigger clone lies one nucleotide off. Set within a cohort of healthcare workers in London, UK, this nested case-control study involved weekly PCR testing of nasopharyngeal swabs along with blood sampling. Healthcare workers were recruited between 23 and 31 March 2020, during the week of the UK lockdown, and were followed weekly for up to about 15 weeks. This specimen belongs to a study of early T cells in non-severe SARS-CoV-2 infection (dated by TCRdb to the early 2020s). About the study as a whole: Because TCR sequencing was done on bulk RNA from unsorted whole blood, the alpha and beta chains could not be paired.

On the study overall, not on this receptor specifically: VDJdb matching was skewed toward anti-spike CD8 responses, so virus-specific expansions were likely underestimated and private and CD4 specificities were missed.

The germline V gene encodes CDR1 DFQATT and CDR2 SNEGSKA (reference sequence). The CDR3 contains 11 residues, cysteine and phenylalanine counted. Just CDR3 DNA is preserved here, 33 bases in frame from base 1. V is reduced by 3 bases and J by 5 bases, leaving a spacing of 5 bases between them. The library was produced with 5' RACE. Reads for this sample came from a NextSeq 500. Unique molecular identifiers were attached to individual cDNA molecules in the TCR library protocol so that sequencing error and PCR bias could be corrected. Both TCR alpha and beta chains were sequenced, and tight co-correlation was observed between alpha and beta sequence abundances in each sample. In the source study's methods: Decombinator V4 was used to perform V gene, J gene and CDR3 annotation of TCR sequences. Expanded TCRs were defined as changing significantly between any two time points under a Poisson model with p below 0.0001. TCR abundances were normalised to the total number of TCRs sequenced per sample and were expressed as counts per million. MAIT TCRs were defined by TRAV1-2 paired with TRAJ12, TRAJ20 or TRAJ33, and iNKT TCRs by TRAV10 paired with TRAJ18. VDJdb, accessed on 1 November 2021, was searched for TCRs annotated for CMV, EBV and SARS-CoV-2, and TCRs annotated for more than one antigen were excluded. In TCRdb, the public reads were trimmed at Q25 with fastp and aligned with MiXCR, with productive beta chains retained. Rows merge per CDR3 protein into single entries with the most common DNA and genes. These V and J calls derive from TCRdb rather than the authors' analysis. The sample records about 77,000 distinct CDR3 sequences, over 9% of which are singletons. Together, the top ten hold 4.8% of the sample.

The sequence was collected from an adult who was a healthcare worker with PCR-confirmed SARS-CoV-2 infection or an uninfected control (not recorded which). The rearranged segments are TRBV20-1 and TRBJ2-1; the D gene cannot be named for sure. The sequenced material came from whole blood. The CDR3 in this case is CSARGDNEQFF. The DNA sequence reads TGCAGTGCTAGGGGCGACAATGAGCAGTTCTTC.